These T cell receptor beta chains were read from a single sample in a study of OX40 agonist ivuxolimab in advanced cancers. TCRdb's table, derived via immunoSEQ multiplex PCR, lists solely in-frame clones and lacks some. Of over 60,000 clones detected, 85% appear once; the ten largest clones hold approximately 3.7%. The material sequenced was CD4+ or CD8+ T cells sorted from blood, taken in a trial of the OX40 agonist ivuxolimab. These receptors all stem from an adult with an advanced solid tumor such as melanoma, head and neck, liver or kidney cancer. The conserved cysteine and the conserved F or W are not part of the CDR3 here. Fields, in order: V gene, J gene, CDR3 protein.

TRBV15	TRBJ2-1	ATSREEGGPLNEQF
TRBV7-8	TRBJ2-2	ASSFFDTNTGELF
TRBV5-1	TRBJ2-7	ASSLGTGDEQY
TRBV30	TRBJ1-3	AWRRDRGSGNTIY
TRBV28	TRBJ1-4	ASSPLVPTNEKLF
TRBV11-2	TRBJ2-1	ASSSPGSYNEQF
TRBV2	TRBJ1-2	ASTWDRQSYGYT
TRBV28	TRBJ2-7	ASSNNPYEQY
TRBV18	TRBJ2-4	ASTTTGVTKNIQY
TRBV5-3	TRBJ1-3	ARSSDRGGGNTIY
TRBV5-8	TRBJ1-6	ASRQGTPLH
TRBV9	TRBJ1-1	ASSPSPWGNTEAF
TRBV5-6	TRBJ2-2	AAMRGKSNTGELF
TRBV19	TRBJ2-5	ASSRDRGRGETQY
TRBV5-4	TRBJ1-6	ASSLGAYPLH
TRBV2	TRBJ2-5	ASSTGVRTQY
TRBV6-6	TRBJ2-5	ASSRTSGEETQY
TRBV13	TRBJ2-2	ASSGRSGGAVGELF
TRBV30	TRBJ1-5	AWSPVRGQGSNQPQH
TRBV19	TRBJ1-6	ASSIQDRVNNSPLH
TRBV6-1	TRBJ2-7	ASSARQGSNEQY
TRBV9	TRBJ2-1	ASSVAARSYNEQF
TRBV7-9	TRBJ1-4	ASSFRVPTNEKLF
TRBV18	TRBJ2-7	ASSPGSNNEQY
TRBV11-2	TRBJ2-7	ASSLSVGTAYEQY
TRBV4-1	TRBJ1-2	ASSQDGGSYGYT
TRBV6-1	TRBJ2-5	ASSENLVQTQY
TRBV11-2	TRBJ2-7	ASSSYFPHRPSSYEQY
TRBV11-2	TRBJ2-5	ASSFDRAMETQY
TRBV30	TRBJ1-5	AWTPTDGQVNQPQH
TRBV7-2	TRBJ2-3	ASSFRPLGAGDTQY
TRBV13	TRBJ1-2	ASSRKVDLGYGYT
TRBV7-3	TRBJ2-1	ASSRQVDSSYNEQF